A selection of T cell receptor beta chains follows, all from one sample in a study of blood T cell repertoires in COVID-19. Only in-frame clones appear in the TCRdb table, and some are missing; sequencing was by immunoSEQ multiplex PCR. This sample has 100,000 or so clones, with roughly nine tenths found just once. The sequencing input was peripheral blood. Receptor source: a middle-aged man with acute or convalescent COVID-19. CDR3s include the opening cysteine and the closing phenylalanine or tryptophan. Fields, in order: D gene, V gene, clone size, J gene, CDR3 protein, CDR3 DNA. The D gene is left open where the match is weak. Clone size, where shown, is once, few, many, or a class for clones that have expanded.

d_call: .; v_call: TRBV10-3; clone_size: once; j_call: TRBJ1-5; cdr3_aa: CAISEPGESQPQHF; cdr3_nt: TGTGCCATCAGTGAGCCAGGGGAAAGTCAGCCCCAGCATTTT
d_call: TRBD1; v_call: TRBV27; clone_size: once; j_call: TRBJ2-3; cdr3_aa: CASSRPPTGLGDTQYF; cdr3_nt: TGTGCCAGCAGTAGGCCGCCGACAGGGCTGGGAGATACGCAGTATTTT
d_call: TRBD1; v_call: TRBV25-1; clone_size: .; j_call: TRBJ1-4; cdr3_aa: CASSDPAGTGIIEKLFF; cdr3_nt: TGTGCCAGCAGTGATCCTGCAGGGACAGGGATTATTGAAAAACTGTTTTTT
d_call: .; v_call: TRBV19; clone_size: .; j_call: TRBJ2-3; cdr3_aa: CASTAGGALSTDTQYF; cdr3_nt: TGTGCCAGTACGGCGGGCGGGGCTCTCAGCACAGATACGCAGTATTTT
d_call: TRBD2; v_call: TRBV30; clone_size: .; j_call: TRBJ2-5; cdr3_aa: CAWEGLAAQETQYF; cdr3_nt: TGTGCCTGGGAGGGACTAGCTGCACAAGAGACCCAGTACTTC
d_call: TRBD1; v_call: TRBV7-9; clone_size: few; j_call: TRBJ1-2; cdr3_aa: CASSSDRVGYGYTF; cdr3_nt: TGTGCCAGCAGCTCGGACAGGGTTGGCTATGGCTACACCTTC
d_call: .; v_call: TRBV12-3/TRBV12-4; clone_size: .; j_call: TRBJ1-1; cdr3_aa: CASSFGQNTEAFF; cdr3_nt: TGTGCCAGCAGTTTTGGACAGAACACTGAAGCTTTCTTT
d_call: .; v_call: TRBV6-5; clone_size: .; j_call: TRBJ2-1; cdr3_aa: CASSRSEGREQFF; cdr3_nt: TGTGCCAGCAGTAGATCGGAGGGACGTGAGCAGTTCTTC
d_call: .; v_call: TRBV24-1; clone_size: .; j_call: TRBJ2-4; cdr3_aa: CATSRGIKNIQYF; cdr3_nt: TGTGCCACCAGTAGGGGAATCAAAAACATTCAGTACTTC
d_call: TRBD1; v_call: TRBV19; clone_size: once; j_call: TRBJ2-1; cdr3_aa: CASSNRGNEQFF; cdr3_nt: TGTGCCAGTAGTAACAGGGGAAATGAGCAGTTCTTC
d_call: TRBD1; v_call: TRBV5-4; clone_size: .; j_call: TRBJ1-6; cdr3_aa: CASSTDRDPPLHF; cdr3_nt: TGTGCCAGCAGCACCGACAGGGATCCACCCCTCCACTTT
d_call: TRBD2; v_call: TRBV3-1/TRBV3-2; clone_size: .; j_call: TRBJ2-7; cdr3_aa: CASSRTSGVSSYEQYF; cdr3_nt: TGTGCCAGCAGCCGGACTAGCGGGGTTTCCTCCTACGAGCAGTACTTC
d_call: .; v_call: TRBV5-6; clone_size: .; j_call: TRBJ1-6; cdr3_aa: CASSGGTVSSYNSPLHF; cdr3_nt: TGTGCCAGCAGCGGGGGGACCGTCAGCTCCTATAATTCACCCCTCCACTTT
d_call: .; v_call: TRBV4-3; clone_size: .; j_call: TRBJ2-1; cdr3_aa: CASSQDRGDRRLF; cdr3_nt: TGCGCCAGCAGCCAAGATCGCGGGGACAGAAGGCTCTTC
d_call: .; v_call: TRBV5-5; clone_size: .; j_call: TRBJ2-1; cdr3_aa: CASSARTENNEQFF; cdr3_nt: TGTGCCAGCAGCGCGAGGACAGAGAACAATGAGCAGTTCTTC
d_call: TRBD1; v_call: TRBV5-1; clone_size: once; j_call: TRBJ1-1; cdr3_aa: CASSANGQGKGSTEAFF; cdr3_nt: TGCGCCAGCAGCGCAAACGGACAGGGAAAGGGGAGCACTGAAGCTTTCTTT
d_call: TRBD2; v_call: TRBV10-3; clone_size: once; j_call: TRBJ2-7; cdr3_aa: CAIKGTSGVGEQYF; cdr3_nt: TGTGCCATCAAAGGGACTAGCGGGGTGGGGGAGCAGTACTTC
d_call: TRBD1; v_call: TRBV5-1; clone_size: .; j_call: TRBJ2-5; cdr3_aa: CASSRDSVQETPYF; cdr3_nt: TGCGCCAGCAGCCGGGACAGCGTACAAGAGACCCCGTACTTC
d_call: .; v_call: TRBV7-9; clone_size: .; j_call: TRBJ2-7; cdr3_aa: CASSVGVYYEQYF; cdr3_nt: TGTGCCAGCAGCGTAGGAGTGTACTACGAGCAGTACTTC
d_call: TRBD2; v_call: TRBV7-6; clone_size: .; j_call: TRBJ2-1; cdr3_aa: CASSVLDGLAGGPHSYNEQFF; cdr3_nt: TGTGCCAGCAGCGTTCTGGACGGGCTGGCGGGGGGTCCCCATTCCTACAATGAGCAGTTCTTC
d_call: TRBD2; v_call: TRBV28; clone_size: few; j_call: TRBJ2-7; cdr3_aa: CASPLAGGQRGSTYF; cdr3_nt: TGTGCCAGCCCTTTAGCGGGGGGGCAAAGGGGGTCTACGTACTTC
d_call: .; v_call: TRBV7-2; clone_size: .; j_call: TRBJ2-2; cdr3_aa: CASSLDPGIGELFF; cdr3_nt: TGTGCCAGCAGCTTAGACCCGGGAATCGGGGAGCTGTTTTTT
d_call: .; v_call: TRBV25-1; clone_size: .; j_call: TRBJ2-2; cdr3_aa: CASRGHTTGELFF; cdr3_nt: TGTGCCAGCAGAGGACACACCACCGGGGAGCTGTTTTTT
d_call: .; v_call: TRBV5-5; clone_size: .; j_call: TRBJ1-2; cdr3_aa: CASSISVADYGYTF; cdr3_nt: TGTGCCAGCAGCATCTCCGTGGCGGACTATGGCTACACCTTC
d_call: .; v_call: TRBV7-9; clone_size: once; j_call: TRBJ2-7; cdr3_aa: CATNLVRGALYEQYF; cdr3_nt: TGTGCCACTAACTTGGTCCGGGGGGCTCTATACGAGCAGTACTTC
d_call: .; v_call: TRBV4-2; clone_size: .; j_call: TRBJ2-2; cdr3_aa: CASTQTSSFTGELFF; cdr3_nt: TGTGCCAGCACCCAGACTAGTTCCTTCACCGGGGAGCTGTTTTTT
d_call: TRBD1; v_call: TRBV27; clone_size: .; j_call: TRBJ1-1; cdr3_aa: CASSSGTGPITEAFF; cdr3_nt: TGTGCCAGCAGTTCGGGGACAGGGCCTATTACTGAAGCTTTCTTT
d_call: .; v_call: TRBV7-2; clone_size: .; j_call: TRBJ2-3; cdr3_aa: CASSLSSRADTQYF; cdr3_nt: TGTGCCAGCAGCCTTAGCAGCCGTGCAGATACGCAGTATTTT
d_call: .; v_call: TRBV5-1; clone_size: .; j_call: TRBJ1-5; cdr3_aa: CASSPTHSNQPQHF; cdr3_nt: TGCGCCAGCAGTCCGACACATAGCAATCAGCCCCAGCATTTT
d_call: .; v_call: TRBV4-3; clone_size: .; j_call: TRBJ1-1; cdr3_aa: CASSQGQANTEAFF; cdr3_nt: TGCGCCAGCAGCCAAGGTCAGGCGAACACTGAAGCTTTCTTT
d_call: TRBD1; v_call: TRBV10-1; clone_size: .; j_call: TRBJ2-7; cdr3_aa: CASSGRRQGDRGYEQYF; cdr3_nt: TGCGCCAGCAGTGGACGACGGCAGGGGGACAGGGGCTACGAGCAGTACTTC
d_call: TRBD1; v_call: TRBV20-1; clone_size: .; j_call: TRBJ2-1; cdr3_aa: CSASTRDRVSNEQFF; cdr3_nt: TGCAGTGCTAGTACACGGGACAGGGTGTCCAATGAGCAGTTCTTC
d_call: .; v_call: TRBV6-4; clone_size: .; j_call: TRBJ2-3; cdr3_aa: CASSFGDTQYF; cdr3_nt: TGTGCCAGCAGTTTCGGGGATACGCAGTATTTT
d_call: .; v_call: TRBV29-1; clone_size: once; j_call: TRBJ2-7; cdr3_aa: CSVEIIGGPDYEQYF; cdr3_nt: TGCAGCGTTGAGATAATCGGGGGGCCGGACTACGAGCAGTACTTC
d_call: .; v_call: TRBV11-2; clone_size: .; j_call: TRBJ2-1; cdr3_aa: CASSPNNEQFF; cdr3_nt: TGTGCCAGCAGCCCAAACAATGAGCAGTTCTTC
d_call: TRBD1; v_call: TRBV7-9; clone_size: .; j_call: TRBJ1-1; cdr3_aa: CASNKQGAGNTEAFF; cdr3_nt: TGTGCCAGCAACAAACAGGGGGCTGGGAACACTGAAGCTTTCTTT
d_call: .; v_call: TRBV18; clone_size: once; j_call: TRBJ1-2; cdr3_aa: CASSPPQGAGYTF; cdr3_nt: TGTGCCAGCTCACCCCCACAGGGAGCTGGCTACACCTTC
d_call: .; v_call: TRBV7-6; clone_size: .; j_call: TRBJ1-3; cdr3_aa: CASSLGGRQSSGNTIYF; cdr3_nt: TGTGCCAGCAGCTTAGGGGGGCGACAGAGCTCTGGAAACACCATATATTTT
d_call: TRBD1; v_call: TRBV10-3; clone_size: .; j_call: TRBJ1-5; cdr3_aa: CAISDQTGPGQPQHF; cdr3_nt: TGTGCCATCAGTGACCAGACAGGGCCCGGTCAGCCCCAGCATTTT
d_call: .; v_call: TRBV19; clone_size: .; j_call: TRBJ1-2; cdr3_aa: CASSIQDIYGYTF; cdr3_nt: TGTGCCAGTAGTATACAGGACATCTATGGCTACACCTTC
d_call: .; v_call: TRBV7-6; clone_size: .; j_call: TRBJ2-2; cdr3_aa: CASSLGSSYETNTGELFF; cdr3_nt: TGTGCCAGCAGCTTAGGAAGCTCGTATGAAACGAACACCGGGGAGCTGTTTTTT
d_call: TRBD2; v_call: TRBV5-1; clone_size: .; j_call: TRBJ2-1; cdr3_aa: CASSWGTSGGNEQFF; cdr3_nt: TGCGCCAGCAGCTGGGGGACTAGCGGGGGCAATGAGCAGTTCTTC
d_call: TRBD2; v_call: TRBV7-2; clone_size: .; j_call: TRBJ2-1; cdr3_aa: CASSLQAGGYNEQFF; cdr3_nt: TGTGCCAGCAGCTTACAAGCGGGGGGCTACAATGAGCAGTTCTTC
d_call: TRBD1; v_call: TRBV18; clone_size: .; j_call: TRBJ1-4; cdr3_aa: CASSPGQATNEKLFF; cdr3_nt: TGTGCCAGCTCACCCGGACAGGCAACTAATGAAAAACTGTTTTTT
d_call: .; v_call: TRBV20-1; clone_size: .; j_call: TRBJ2-7; cdr3_aa: CSASFFLMTGAGEQYF; cdr3_nt: TGCAGTGCTAGTTTCTTTCTTATGACCGGGGCGGGGGAGCAGTACTTC